This entry lists 9 T cell receptor beta chains sequenced from one sample in a study of cytomegalovirus exposure and HLA in healthy donors. Use of 60 Vbeta and 13 Jbeta primers characterized the PCR. Clones were read by immunoSEQ multiplex PCR, and TCRdb kept only the in-frame ones, dropping some. There are about 270,000 clones in the sample; approximately 70% occur only once, and over 2% lies in the top ten. What was sequenced was PBMCs. The receptors here all came from a female donor in good health and CMV-seronegative.

V is TRBV5-6 and J is TRBJ1-2; D remains unclear. Germline V CDR1 and CDR2: SGHDT, YYEEEE. CDR3 size: 15 residues. Trimming pared 2 bases from V and 7 bases from J, leaving 18 bases between. The CDR3 DNA sequence: TGTGCCAGCAGCTTCTATAGGCGCGGGGTCGGTGGCTACACCTTC. Residues: CASSFYRRGVGGYTF.

Remarks on this clone: The same CDR3 can be traced to other DNA sequences in this sample. The chain joins TRBV9 to TRBJ1-3, with D perhaps TRBD1 (6 bases). Germline V gene lookup returns CDR1 SGDLS and CDR2 YYNGEE. Trimming removed 4 bases at V and 7 bases at J, with 12 bases between. The CDR3 is 13 amino acids. In DNA form, the CDR3 reads TGTGCCAGCAGCTATGGGGGGGGCAACACCATATATTTT. Translation: CASSYGGGNTIYF.

This clone was seen a single time. The chain employs TRBV4-1 and TRBJ1-2; 11 positions agree with TRBD1. The CDR3 spans 16 residues. CDR1 and CDR2 (germline): MGHRA, YSYEKL. The trim removed 1 base at V and 2 bases at J, leaving 3 bases unmatched. In DNA form, the CDR3 reads TGCGCCAGCAGCCAAGCCGGGACAGGGGGAAACTATGGCTACACCTTC. Amino acids: CASSQAGTGGNYGYTF.

Regarding this clone: Other nucleotide sequences in the sample specify the same CDR3. The genes are TRBV18 and TRBJ1-1, with 7 bases matching TRBD1. The CDR3 extends over 13 amino acids. Per germline, CDR1 KGHSH and CDR2 LQKENI. The ends lost 6 bases at V and 3 bases at J; junction bases unmatched: 4. The CDR3 sequence: CASSLQGDTEAFF. The DNA for the CDR3 is TGTGCCAGCTCGCTTCAGGGGGACACTGAAGCTTTCTTT.

This chain uses TRBV5-6 with TRBJ2-5; 11 positions match TRBD2. The germline V gene has CDR1 SGHDT and CDR2 YYEEEE. This CDR3 comprises 14 residues. V shed 5 bases and J 1 base; nucleotides not matched to a gene: 1. The CDR3 spells CASRLAGVQETQYF. The DNA for the CDR3 is TGTGCCAGCAGACTAGCGGGAGTCCAAGAGACCCAGTACTTC.

This chain connects TRBV27 to TRBJ2-5; D remains unclear. Germline assignment: CDR1 MNHEY and CDR2 SMNVEV (reference sequence). The CDR3 sequence is 14 residues long. Deletions cut 0 bases from V and 1 base from J, with 6 bases between. CDR3 protein: CASSLSARQETQYF. CDR3 nucleotides: TGTGCCAGCAGTTTATCAGCCCGCCAAGAGACCCAGTACTTC.

The V gene is TRBV9, the J gene TRBJ1-4, with 12 bases fitting TRBD1. CDR1 is SGDLS, CDR2 YYNGEE, per germline. Unmatched junction bases numbered 10, after V lost 0 bases and J lost 1 base. This CDR3 comprises 20 residues. As DNA, the CDR3 is TGTGCCAGCAGCGTAGAGAGGGACAGGGGGCTTTTGGGAACTAATGAAAAACTGTTTTTT. Residues: CASSVERDRGLLGTNEKLFF.

The chain couples TRBV15 to TRBJ2-7; 7 nucleotides align to TRBD1. The V and J ends lost 4 bases and 3 bases, in that order; junction bases with no gene match: 9. The CDR3 sequence is 15 residues long. Germline CDR1 reads LNHNV; CDR2 reads YYDKDF (reference sequence). The CDR3, as DNA: TGTGCCACCAGCATACCGGGACAGTTACACTACGAGCAGTACTTC. This translates into CATSIPGQLHYEQYF.

The genes are TRBV6-6 and TRBJ2-7, with a weak D call TRBD2 (5 bases). Trimming cost V 2 bases and J 1 base, with 9 bases left between them. Germline-derived CDR1 and CDR2 are MNHNY and SVGAGI (reference sequence). The CDR3 is 14 amino acids. CDR3 amino acids: CASSYGSASYEQYF. In DNA, the CDR3 is TGTGCCAGCAGTTACGGGAGTGCGTCCTACGAGCAGTACTTC.